The 6 T cell receptor beta chains in this list originate from one sample, sequenced in a study of regulatory T cells in long-lasting Graves disease. Combining iRepertoire HTBI primers with Arm-PCR of CDR3 regions, the authors built TCR beta libraries. TCRdb independently ran MiXCR on the multiplex PCR reads; one entry per CDR3 protein. Of about 430,000 distinct CDR3 sequences listed, under 25% are singletons. Time point specified: persistent/refractory GD, antithyroid drugs over 5 years with positive TRAb. Making the TCR library involved RNA that had been extracted from PBMCs. Sequences were derived from peripheral blood mononuclear cells (PBMCs), sampled when the disease was refractory, from a patient treated with antithyroid drugs. Source of these receptors: a female donor with Graves disease.

This clonotype occurred many times. The chain couples TRBV6-5 to TRBJ1-5; D not resolved. V shed 4 bases and J shed 2 bases, with 6 bases lying between them. The CDR3 runs 13 residues. Germline CDR1 MNHEY, CDR2 SVGAGI. In DNA, the CDR3 is TGTGCCAGCAGTTTCGCTGGCAATCAGCCCCAGCATTTT. Translating it yields CASSFAGNQPQHF.

This clonotype came up many times. The rearrangement links TRBV6-1 to TRBJ2-7; D remains unclear. V lost 4 bases and J lost 6, with 13 bases in between. This CDR3 region has 13 residues. Germline V gene data show CDR1 as MNHNS and CDR2 as SASEGT. The CDR3 DNA is TGTGCCAGCAGTGGCGCTAAGGCGGCCGAGCAGTACTTC. It specifies CASSGAKAAEQYF.

This clonotype appeared a few times. A junction end diverges from the germline sequence, so it may reflect a read error. The CDR3 protein is CASSGRDGRNYEQYF. The CDR3 DNA reads as TGTGCCAGCAGCGGCCGCGACGGGAGGAACTACGAGCAGTACTTC. V gene TRBV5-1 combines with J gene TRBJ2-7, with 7 positions matching TRBD2. The germline gives CDR1 SGHRS, CDR2 YFSETQ. The CDR3 contains 15 residues.

CDR3 in DNA: TGCGCCAGCTGTGTTGGACCGGGACTAGGTTCCTACGAGCAGTACTTC. It yields the protein CASCVGPGLGSYEQYF. The rearrangement joins TRBV5-1 to TRBJ2-7, with TRBD2 identical over 8 bases. Germline V gene sequence: CDR1 SGHRS, CDR2 YFSETQ. After removal of 7 bases from V and 1 base from J, the junction contained 13 bases not matched to a gene. The CDR3 totals 16 residues.

The chain has TRBV7-9 and TRBJ2-1, with 8 bases fitting TRBD1. The CDR3 loop spans 16 amino acids. V dropped 5 bases and J dropped 2; count of bases not matched to a gene: 8. Germline CDR1 SEHNR, CDR2 FQNEAQ (reference sequence). The CDR3 coding sequence is TGTGCCAGCAGCCCCCGGGGACAGGAGACCTACAATGAGCAGTTCTTC. It codes for CASSPRGQETYNEQFF.

Ten or more counts support this clonotype. The rearrangement joins TRBV7-8 to TRBJ1-1; 7 bases match TRBD1. This CDR3 contains 15 residues. From germline, CDR1 is SGHVS and CDR2 FQNEAQ. Germline trimming cut 5 bases from V and 5 bases from J; bases unmatched to any gene: 11. CDR3 protein: CASSLRDRVITEAFF. The CDR3 DNA sequence: TGTGCCAGCAGCCTTCGAGACAGGGTGATTACTGAAGCTTTCTTT.